These 5 T cell receptor beta chains share one sample of origin, sequenced in a study of blood T cell repertoires in COVID-19 (dated by TCRdb to the early 2020s). Receptors were amplified or captured by the immunoSEQ multiplex PCR assay. Drawn from immuneACCESS, this table holds only the in-frame rearrangements with V and J called that TCRdb kept. Clones are partly lost; checked studies trace under half to an unresolved V gene and leave the rest unexplained. Here the sample has around 45,000 clones; about 90% occur a single time. The top ten constitute 13% of the sample. Material for sequencing was peripheral blood. Receptors were obtained from a man older than 75 with acute or convalescent COVID-19.

This clone was counted a few times. The CDR3 region is CASSPQTNTEAFF. In nucleotides, the CDR3 is TGTGCCAGCTCACCCCAGACAAACACTGAAGCTTTCTTT. J is TRBJ1-1 and V is TRBV18; D not certain. The CDR3 spans 13 residues. Trimming took off 3 bases at V and 2 bases at J, with 7 bases between the two ends. Germline assignment: CDR1 KGHSH and CDR2 LQKENI.

The V call is TRBV28, the J call TRBJ2-7; D unclear. CDR3 length: 15 amino acids. V shed 3 bases and J shed 0 bases, with 12 bases lying between them. CDR1 and CDR2 (germline): MDHEN, SYDVKM. Written as DNA, the CDR3 is TGTGCCAGCAGTTTCGCCGGGTCGAGCTCCTACGAGCAGTACTTC. Amino acid sequence: CASSFAGSSSYEQYF.

The chain has TRBV10-3 and TRBJ2-5; D gene uncertain. Trimming removed 3 bases at V and 5 bases at J, with 10 bases between. The CDR3 is 13 residues long. Germline V gene sequence: CDR1 ENHRY, CDR2 SYGVKD. CDR3 protein: CAISEWAGETQYF. The CDR3 DNA sequence: TGTGCCATCAGTGAATGGGCTGGGGAGACCCAGTACTTC.

The rearrangement joins TRBV4-1 to TRBJ2-2; 8 bases map to TRBD1. CDR1 is MGHRA, CDR2 YSYEKL, per germline. V gave up 6 bases and J gave up 9 bases; unmatched junction bases: 18. The CDR3 runs to 17 residues. CDR3: CASSLENTGTGGRELFF. DNA of the CDR3: TGCGCCAGCAGTCTCGAAAATACCGGGACAGGAGGCCGGGAGCTGTTTTTT.

The rearrangement uses TRBV27 and TRBJ1-4; maybe TRBD1 (6 bases). Trimming stripped 3 bases from V and 5 bases from J, with 10 bases between. The CDR3 runs to 14 residues. Germline loops: CDR1 MNHEY, CDR2 SMNVEV (reference sequence). The CDR3 region is CASSFGTNNEKLFF. CDR3 nucleotide sequence: TGTGCCAGCAGTTTCGGGACAAACAATGAAAAACTGTTTTTT.